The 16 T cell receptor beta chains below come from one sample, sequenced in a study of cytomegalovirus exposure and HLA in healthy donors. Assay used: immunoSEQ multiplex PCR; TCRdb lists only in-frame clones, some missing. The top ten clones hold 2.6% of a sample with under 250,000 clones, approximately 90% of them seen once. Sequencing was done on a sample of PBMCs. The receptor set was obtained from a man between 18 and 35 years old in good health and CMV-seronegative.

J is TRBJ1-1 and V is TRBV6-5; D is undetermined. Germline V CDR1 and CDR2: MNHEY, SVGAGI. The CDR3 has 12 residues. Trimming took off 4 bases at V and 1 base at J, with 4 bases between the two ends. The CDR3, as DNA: TGTGCCAGCAGTTCAGGGAACACTGAAGCTTTCTTT. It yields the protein CASSSGNTEAFF.

The CDR3 DNA is TGCGCCAGCAGCTTGGGGGGACTAGCGGGAGTCTACGAGCAGTACTTC. Its protein is CASSLGGLAGVYEQYF. V is TRBV5-1 and J is TRBJ2-7, with TRBD2 matching 14 bases. The V gene end was trimmed by 0 bases and the J gene end by 3 bases; junction bases not matched to a gene: 2. There are 16 residues in the CDR3. Germline CDR1 SGHRS, CDR2 YFSETQ.

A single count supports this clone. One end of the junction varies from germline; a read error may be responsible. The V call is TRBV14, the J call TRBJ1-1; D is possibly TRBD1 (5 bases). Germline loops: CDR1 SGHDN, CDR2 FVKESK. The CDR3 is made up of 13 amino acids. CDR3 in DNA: TGTGCCAGCAGCCTTATTCGGGCGGGGGGTGTATACTTT. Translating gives CASSLIRAGGVYF.

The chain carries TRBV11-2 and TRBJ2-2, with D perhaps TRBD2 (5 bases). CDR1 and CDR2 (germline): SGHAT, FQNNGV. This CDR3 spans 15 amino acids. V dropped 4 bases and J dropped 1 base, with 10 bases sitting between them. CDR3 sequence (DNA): TGTGCCAGCAGCTCAGCGGACGGGAACACCGGGGAGCTGTTTTTT. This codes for CASSSADGNTGELFF.

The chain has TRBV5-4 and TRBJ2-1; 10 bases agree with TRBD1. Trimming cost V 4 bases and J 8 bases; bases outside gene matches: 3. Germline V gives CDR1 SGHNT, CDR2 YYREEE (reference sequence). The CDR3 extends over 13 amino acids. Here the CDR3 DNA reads TGTGCCAGCAGCGGGGGACAGGGGTATGAGCAGTTCTTC. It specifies CASSGGQGYEQFF.

The CDR3 DNA is TGCGCCAGCAGCCAACGGACGGGGAGCCCCTACGAGCAGTACTTC. Translation gives CASSQRTGSPYEQYF. The chain couples TRBV4-1 to TRBJ2-7; a possible D gene is TRBD2 (5 bases). Per the germline V gene, CDR1 is MGHRA and CDR2 is YSYEKL. CDR3 length equals 15 residues. V was pared by 2 bases and J by 2 bases, with 13 bases between.

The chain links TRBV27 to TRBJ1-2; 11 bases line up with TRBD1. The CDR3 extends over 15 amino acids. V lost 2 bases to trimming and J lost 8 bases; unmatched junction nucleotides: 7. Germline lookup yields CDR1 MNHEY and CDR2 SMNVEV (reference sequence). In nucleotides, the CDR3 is TGTGCCAGCAGTTTAACCGGACAGGGGGCATGGGGCTACACCTTC. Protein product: CASSLTGQGAWGYTF.

CDR3 sequence: CASSLRDRWSHEQFF. The DNA of the CDR3 is TGTGCCAGCAGCTTGCGCGACAGGTGGTCCCATGAGCAGTTCTTC. V and J are TRBV5-4 and TRBJ2-1; D is perhaps TRBD1 (6 bases). Germline V lookup: CDR1 SGHNT, CDR2 YYREEE (reference sequence). Trimming shortened V by 1 base and J by 8 bases, and 16 bases separated the two germline ends. This CDR3 has 15 residues.

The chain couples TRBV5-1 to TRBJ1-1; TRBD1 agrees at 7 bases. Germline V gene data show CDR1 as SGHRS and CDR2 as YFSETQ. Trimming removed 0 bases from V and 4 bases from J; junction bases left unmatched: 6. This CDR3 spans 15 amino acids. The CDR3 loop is CASSLGASGGTEAFF. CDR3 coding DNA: TGCGCCAGCAGCTTGGGAGCATCAGGGGGCACTGAAGCTTTCTTT.

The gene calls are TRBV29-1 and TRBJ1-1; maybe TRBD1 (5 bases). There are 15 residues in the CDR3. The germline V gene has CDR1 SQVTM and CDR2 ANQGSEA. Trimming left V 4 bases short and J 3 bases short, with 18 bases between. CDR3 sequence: CSVGLWMGGDTEAFF. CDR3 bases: TGCAGCGTTGGACTTTGGATGGGAGGGGACACTGAAGCTTTCTTT.

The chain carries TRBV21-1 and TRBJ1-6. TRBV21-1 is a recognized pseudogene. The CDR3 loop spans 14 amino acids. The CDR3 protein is CASSKPLRGLPLHF. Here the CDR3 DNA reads TGTGCCAGCAGCAAACCTTTGCGGGGGTTACCCCTCCACTTT.

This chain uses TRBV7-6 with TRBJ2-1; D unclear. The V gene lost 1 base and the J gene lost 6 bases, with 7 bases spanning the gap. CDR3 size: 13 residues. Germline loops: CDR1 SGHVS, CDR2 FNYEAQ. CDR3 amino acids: CASSLGVINEQFF. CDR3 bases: TGTGCCAGCAGCTTAGGCGTTATCAATGAGCAGTTCTTC. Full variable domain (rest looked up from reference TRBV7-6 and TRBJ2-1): GAGVSQSPRYKVTKRGQDVALRCDPISGHVSLYWYRQALGQGPEFLTYFNYEAQQDKSGLPNDRFSAERPEGSISTLTIQRTEQRDSAMYRCASSLGVINEQFFGPGTRLTVL.

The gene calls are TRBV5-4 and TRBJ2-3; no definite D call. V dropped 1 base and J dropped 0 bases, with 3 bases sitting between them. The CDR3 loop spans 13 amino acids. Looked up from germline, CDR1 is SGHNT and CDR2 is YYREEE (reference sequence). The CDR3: CASSLLSTDTQYF. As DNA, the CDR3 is TGTGCCAGCAGCTTGTTAAGCACAGATACGCAGTATTTT.

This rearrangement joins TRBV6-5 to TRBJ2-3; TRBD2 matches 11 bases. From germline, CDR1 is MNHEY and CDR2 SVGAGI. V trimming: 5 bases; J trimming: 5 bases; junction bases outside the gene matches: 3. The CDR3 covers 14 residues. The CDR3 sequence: CASSPSGGRDTQYF. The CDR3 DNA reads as TGTGCCAGCAGTCCTAGCGGGGGGAGAGATACGCAGTATTTT.

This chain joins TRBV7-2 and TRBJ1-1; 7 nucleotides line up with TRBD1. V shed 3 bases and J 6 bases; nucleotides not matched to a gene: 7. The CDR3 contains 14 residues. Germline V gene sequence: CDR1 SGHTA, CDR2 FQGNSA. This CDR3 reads CASSFGQVSSEAFF. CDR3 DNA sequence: TGTGCCAGCAGCTTCGGACAGGTCTCCTCTGAAGCTTTCTTT.

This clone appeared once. The CDR3 DNA follows: TGTGCCAGCAGTGCAAGGGACAGGCTAGAAGCTTTCTTT. Translating it yields CASSARDRLEAFF. The rearrangement links TRBV25-1 to TRBJ1-1, with 8 bases fitting TRBD1. V lost 4 bases to trimming and J lost 8 bases; unmatched junction nucleotides: 6. CDR1 and CDR2 (germline): MGHDK, SYGVNS. This CDR3 region has 13 residues.